This TCR beta chain appears in the sequencing data of a study of T cells in Graves' hyperthyroidism and ophthalmopathy (dated by TCRdb to the late 2010s). With respect to the entire study: Peripheral blood was sampled at the time of initial diagnosis, prior to any treatment. To identify TCR V-J signatures that set the groups apart, the researchers used a discovery cohort of about a hundred patients, made up of roughly 45 with Graves' ophthalmopathy and some 55 with stable Graves' hyperthyroidism. Prospective prediction of ophthalmopathy was tested in an independent validation cohort of fewer than 20 hyperthyroidism patients and approximately 17 patients who later progressed to ophthalmopathy. The 95 to 100 discovery patients were randomly divided into training and test sets at a 7:3 ratio. In addition, the study compared T-cell repertoires in thyroid tissue and in blood from 6 or 7 Graves' hyperthyroidism patients. Once sampling was done, hyperthyroidism patients were given methimazole at a starting dose of 30 mg daily, whereas ophthalmopathy patients were given high-dose intravenous methylprednisolone. The paper describes TCR Vbeta CDR3 sequencing of more than 120 peripheral blood samples, made up of about 41 ophthalmopathy patients, some 76 hyperthyroidism patients and 17 progressor patients.

Amplification of TCR beta CDR3 regions was carried out from RNA transcripts. The TCR CDR3 was subjected to a first round of RT-PCR using the HTBI primer set and the Qiagen OneStep RT-PCR kit. Libraries were constructed in a second round of multiplex PCR, after which size selection and purification were performed. The libraries were sequenced on an Illumina HiSeq2000 using paired-end 100 bp reads. In the original analysis: Raw data were processed with SOAPnuke, discarding reads with adapters, uncalled bases, mean Phred below 15, or no exact constant-primer or identifier match. COPE v1.2.5 was used to merge high-quality paired reads, and clonotypes were defined as unique nucleotide sequences. MiTCR v1.1 was used to align clonotypes to the IMGT TRBV, TRBD and TRBJ reference segments. Only V-J combinations with frequency above 0.0001, covering 99.2% of repertoires, were analysed. The TCS score was defined as F50 (clonal expansion) divided by E x V (chaos), with BLOSUM62-based TCRdist calculated between CDR3 peptides within each V-J. Welch's t-statistics and random forest reduced 500 to 550 V-J features to under 15, which were used in a naive Bayes classifier (R e1071). The public reads were run again by TCRdb, first through fastp at Q25 and then through MiXCR, and only productive beta chains were kept. Identical CDR3 proteins give one entry, which carries the most common genes and DNA. TCRdb assigned the V and J calls; the authors' analysis was not used. This sample comprises 400,000 to 600,000 distinct CDR3 sequences, roughly 20% of them detected only once. The leading ten clones occupy approximately 26% of the sample.

Via the germline V gene, CDR1 is KGHSH and CDR2 LQKENI. Reading from cysteine to phenylalanine, the CDR3 counts 16 amino acids. The CDR3 DNA has 48 bases and is translated from base 1. V is shortened by 2 bases, J by 1 base, and the region joining them spans 14 bases. A patient counted as having stable Graves' hyperthyroidism if no progression to ophthalmopathy occurred over 18 months of follow-up. Hyperthyroidism patients were aged 18 to 65 years and newly diagnosed, with disease duration of less than 2 months. Exclusion was applied to patients with uncontrolled infections, other autoimmune diseases, pregnancy or lactation. Diagnoses were based on clinical symptoms, serum thyroxine and TRAb, thyroid ultrasound and orbital computed tomography. Ficoll-Paque density gradient centrifugation was used to isolate PBMCs from around 10 ml of fresh peripheral blood. Total RNA was extracted using Trizol reagent, and RNA quality was assessed on an Agilent 2100 Bioanalyzer.

Study-wide conclusions, independent of this receptor: Most expanded thyroid clonotypes (frequency above 0.001) were also detected in blood, suggesting blood repertoires may reflect thyroid immune responses. During validation, the model predicted progression to ophthalmopathy a median of approximately 6 months ahead of onset, with almost 71% sensitivity and 72.22% specificity. No statistical method was used to set the sample size in advance, and investigators knew the group allocation. A model built on a 13 V-J signature distinguished ophthalmopathy from stable hyperthyroidism, reaching roughly 88% sensitivity and 81.08% specificity in cross-validation and 80%/75% in testing.

Note on this clonotype: The antigen it recognizes is unknown. Per-base quality was not reported, and no clone a single base away is much larger than it.

This clonotype originated in a young man with Graves' hyperthyroidism. The rearrangement combines TRBV18 with TRBJ1-1; the D gene lacks a confident call. Input material: blood. The CDR3 amino acid sequence is: CASSPIIVVENTEAFF. The nucleotide sequence reads as follows: TGTGCCAGCTCACCAATTATCGTGGTGGAGAACACTGAAGCTTTCTTT.